The TCR beta chain described here comes from a study of T cells after yellow fever vaccination. Study context: Any fraction with a low cell number was prepared using SMART-Seq v4 Ultra Low Input.

V was trimmed by 3 bases and J by 3 bases, leaving 16 bases between them. CDR3 size: 16 residues. Germline V CDR1 and CDR2: KGHDR, SFDVKD. It was through 5'RACE template switching that TCR cDNA was made, with a universal primer site and UMIs added. Each CDR3 protein gets one entry after TCRdb re-called the 5' RACE reads with MiXCR. Of 300,000 or so distinct CDR3 sequences listed, approximately 13% are singletons. This clonotype came up a few times. What it binds is not known. Points from the study as a whole: Primary-vaccination clones mostly resurfaced post-booster (around 95% CD4, approximately 89% CD8). Weaker in magnitude, the secondary response showed a faster peak on day 5 versus 15.

The receptor was derived from a young man who received the YFV17D yellow fever vaccine. The input for sequencing was CD4+ T cells sorted from PBMCs, taken 45 days after the yellow fever booster vaccination. This chain links TRBV24-1 with TRBJ2-5, with D possibly TRBD1 on 6 matching bases. The chain's CDR3 is CATSDDAGTTKETQYF. The CDR3 coding sequence is TGTGCCACCAGTGATGACGCCGGGACAACCAAAGAGACCCAGTACTTC.